This T cell receptor beta chain appears in the sequencing data of a study of blood T cells in healthy people across ages. This clonotype has a count of ten or more. Whenever a sample was processed, at least 6.5 million PBMCs were isolated. The V end lost 5 bases, the J end lost 1 base, and 11 bases lay between the germline ends. The CDR3 length is 13 residues. CDR1 and CDR2 from the germline V gene are SQVTM and ANQGSEA. The use of a sample-barcoded 5' primer and a J-beta primer mix characterized a second PCR of 7 to 11 cycles. MiXCR, applied by TCRdb to the 5' RACE reads, yields one record per CDR3 protein. The repertoire holds 700,000 to 900,000 distinct CDR3 sequences, with roughly 25% as singletons. These records were also assigned to another study, of T cells of mothers and their children.

The chain employs TRBV29-1 and TRBJ2-5; D perhaps matches TRBD2 (5 bases). The sequence came from a boy aged 5 to 17 in good health. The sequencing sample was made of blood. The CDR3 is CSVQHGLQETQYF. DNA for the CDR3: TGCAGCGTTCAACACGGACTCCAAGAGACCCAGTACTTC.